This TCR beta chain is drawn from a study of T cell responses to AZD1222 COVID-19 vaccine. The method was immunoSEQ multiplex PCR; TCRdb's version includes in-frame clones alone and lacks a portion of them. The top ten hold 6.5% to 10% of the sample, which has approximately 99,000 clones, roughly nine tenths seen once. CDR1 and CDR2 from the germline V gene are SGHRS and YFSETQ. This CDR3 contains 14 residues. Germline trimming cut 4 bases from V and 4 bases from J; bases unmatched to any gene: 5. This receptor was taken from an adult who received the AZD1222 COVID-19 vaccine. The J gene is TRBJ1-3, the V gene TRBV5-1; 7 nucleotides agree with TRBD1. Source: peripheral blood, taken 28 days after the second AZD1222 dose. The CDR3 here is CASSTGTDGNTIYF. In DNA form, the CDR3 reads TGCGCCAGCAGCACCGGGACAGACGGAAACACCATATATTTT.